This is a list of T cell receptor beta chains from one sample in a study of blood T cells in healthy people across ages. In TCRdb, the 5' RACE reads were re-called with MiXCR into one record per CDR3 protein. Among roughly 2 million distinct CDR3 sequences listed, just under 50% were seen once. Sequencing input: blood. The receptors were gathered from a woman aged 40 to 49 in good health. Both conserved end residues are part of each CDR3.

j_call	v_call	cdr3_aa
TRBJ2-7	TRBV5-6	CASRVRTSSIREQYF
TRBJ2-3	TRBV6-2/TRBV6-3	CASRIQWTHSTDTQYF
TRBJ2-3	TRBV6-5	CASSYSGSATSTDTQYF
TRBJ1-5	TRBV6-2/TRBV6-3	CASSYNLNQPQHF
TRBJ2-5	TRBV6-2/TRBV6-3	CASRERGQGQIQETQYF
TRBJ2-7	TRBV6-2/TRBV6-3	CASRYGQSSYEQYF
TRBJ2-7	TRBV20-1	CSAILGTGGHEQYF
TRBJ1-5	TRBV4-1	CASSQDPGTVRQPQHF
TRBJ2-5	TRBV12-3/TRBV12-4	CASIPTGGGETQYF
TRBJ1-6	TRBV24-1	CATSDVRENAPLHF
TRBJ2-3	TRBV20-1	CSAIPRGRVTDTQYF
TRBJ1-1	TRBV7-2	CASSHGRKRVNTEAFF
TRBJ1-2	TRBV7-2	CASSPRRGDGYTF
TRBJ2-3	TRBV20-1	CSAPRGGGSDTQYF
TRBJ1-2	TRBV29-1	CSVDGTVDFYTF
TRBJ2-5	TRBV28	CVSRKLGGVGETQYF
TRBJ1-2	TRBV5-1	CAGSQDYQTGGYGYTF
TRBJ2-3	TRBV7-2	CASSLAKIGTDTQYF
TRBJ1-2	TRBV12-3/TRBV12-4	CASSLVPTGGGYTF
TRBJ2-7	TRBV6-1	CASSETAASYEQYF
TRBJ2-5	TRBV29-1	CNVESGSNTWETQYF
TRBJ2-1	TRBV3-1	CASSQQRRGYEQFF
TRBJ2-3	TRBV20-1	CSARVLDQHTQYF
TRBJ1-2	TRBV7-8	CASSSGLRNYGYTF